Presented here are 21 T cell receptor beta chains from one specimen sequenced in a study of blood T cells in healthy people across ages. For the second PCR, which ran for roughly 7 to 11 cycles, a sample-barcoded 5' primer and a J-beta primer mix were used. TCRdb ran MiXCR on the 5' RACE reads and lists one entry per CDR3 protein. There are about 1.6 million distinct CDR3 sequences in the sample; around 35% occur only once, and around 10% lies in the top ten. Sequenced material: blood. The origin of the receptors is a woman aged 25 to 39 in good health.

This chain links TRBV7-8 with TRBJ2-7; a weak D match, TRBD2 (6 bases). The assigned J gene may be wrong: the sequence end matches TRBJ2-5 better. The CDR3 is 16 residues long. Germline V gene lookup returns CDR1 SGHVS and CDR2 FQNEAQ. This CDR3 is CASSLGRRLGGETQYF. In nucleotides, the CDR3 is TGTGCCAGCAGTCTAGGGCGCAGGTTGGGAGGAGAGACCCAGTACTTC.

DNA for the CDR3: TGTGCCAGCTCACCATCCGGGGTCCGGGGCGCTTATGGCTACACCTTC. This codes for CASSPSGVRGAYGYTF. J is TRBJ1-2 and V is TRBV18, with a tentative D call TRBD1 (5 bases). V shed 2 bases and J shed 5 bases, with 18 bases lying between them. The CDR3 length is 16 residues. Per the germline V gene, CDR1 is KGHSH and CDR2 is LQKENI.

This clonotype showed up just a few times. The chain recombines TRBV12-3 or TRBV12-4 with TRBJ1-4; D not resolved. V lost 0 bases and J lost 7, with 9 bases in between. The CDR3 length is 14 residues. CDR3 in amino acids: CASSLAGAFEKLFF. The CDR3 DNA reads as TGTGCCAGCAGTTTAGCGGGAGCTTTTGAAAAACTGTTTTTT.

The chain employs TRBV28 and TRBJ2-7; D remains ambiguous. The CDR3 sequence is 15 residues long. V was trimmed by 0 bases and J by 7 bases, leaving 16 bases between them. Germline lookup yields CDR1 MDHEN and CDR2 SYDVKM. CDR3 sequence reads: CASSLWDESAWEQYF. The CDR3 bases are TGTGCCAGCAGTTTATGGGACGAATCGGCTTGGGAGCAGTACTTC.

J is TRBJ1-5 and V is TRBV4-2; D call uncertain. Germline lookup yields CDR1 LGHNA and CDR2 YNFKEQ. V dropped 4 bases and J dropped 3 bases, with 19 bases sitting between them. The CDR3 has 17 residues. The CDR3 DNA is TGTGCCAGCAGCCCTGGAGAGGGAGGAAGGGTCAATCAGCCCCAGCATTTT. Translation gives CASSPGEGGRVNQPQHF.

This clonotype occurred many times. The chain uses TRBV29-1 and TRBJ2-3, with D perhaps TRBD1 (5 bases). In germline, CDR1 is SQVTM, CDR2 ANQGSEA. The CDR3 covers 12 residues. The V gene lost 3 bases and the J gene lost 5 bases, with 9 bases spanning the gap. The CDR3: CSVDDSGDTQYF. The CDR3 bases are TGCAGCGTTGATGACAGTGGAGATACGCAGTATTTT.

In this sample, this clonotype turned up once. A read error may produce the germline difference seen at one junction end. The rearrangement joins TRBV12-3 or TRBV12-4 to TRBJ1-5; D might be TRBD1 (5 bases). This CDR3 is built from 15 residues. The chain's CDR3 is CVSSLAGTTNQPQHF. CDR3 DNA: TGTGTCAGCAGTTTAGCGGGGACGACCAATCAGCCCCAGCATTTT.

This clonotype was counted only a few times. J is TRBJ2-7 and V is TRBV2, with 8 bases matching TRBD2. The CDR3 sequence is 14 residues long. The V and J ends lost 2 bases and 2 bases, in that order; junction bases with no gene match: 2. CDR1 is SNHLY and CDR2 is FYNNEI in the germline V gene. CDR3 in amino acids: CASSETSGPYEQYF. CDR3 sequence (DNA): TGTGCCAGCAGTGAAACTAGCGGCCCCTACGAGCAGTACTTC.

The chain combines TRBV6-5 with TRBJ2-7; weak D call: TRBD2 (6 bases). The germline gives CDR1 MNHEY, CDR2 SVGAGI. Trimming left V 2 bases short and J 6 bases short, with 17 bases between. The CDR3 runs 15 residues. CDR3 in amino acids: CASSYGDLPPREQYF. The CDR3 DNA follows: TGTGCCAGCAGTTACGGGGACTTACCCCCTCGCGAGCAGTACTTC.

The chain uses TRBV20-1 and TRBJ1-5, with D tentatively TRBD1 (5 bases). V lost 5 bases to trimming and J lost 0 bases, with 14 bases between them. The CDR3 runs 15 residues. CDR1 is DFQATT, CDR2 SNEGSKA, per germline (reference sequence). The CDR3 loop is CSAPDSPYSNQPQHF. CDR3 in DNA: TGCAGTGCTCCAGACAGTCCATATAGCAATCAGCCCCAGCATTTT.

This clonotype was counted a few times. The chain has TRBV11-2 and TRBJ2-5; D not certain. V shed 0 bases and J shed 3 bases, with 8 bases lying between them. Germline loops: CDR1 SGHAT, CDR2 FQNNGV. This CDR3 contains 14 residues. CDR3 in amino acids: CASSLDLKKETQYF. CDR3 bases: TGTGCCAGCAGCTTAGATCTGAAGAAAGAGACCCAGTACTTC.

The count of this clonotype is one. The gene calls are TRBV5-1 and TRBJ1-6, with unresolved D. V was trimmed by 0 bases and J by 10 bases, leaving 11 bases between them. The CDR3 has 14 amino acids. CDR1 and CDR2 from the germline V gene are SGHRS and YFSETQ. As DNA, the CDR3 is TGCGCCAGCAGCTTGGCCGGGAGGACGTCACCCCTCCACTTT. Translated, it gives CASSLAGRTSPLHF.

The genes are TRBV5-1 and TRBJ2-7; D possibly corresponds to TRBD2 (6 bases). CDR3 length equals 16 residues. Germline V gene lookup returns CDR1 SGHRS and CDR2 YFSETQ. Trimming cost V 0 bases and J 4 bases, with 17 bases left between them. CDR3 loop: CASSLDPGARAYEQYF. The CDR3 DNA follows: TGCGCCAGCAGCTTGGATCCGGGAGCCCGGGCATACGAGCAGTACTTC.

V usage is TRBV27 and J usage is TRBJ1-6, with 8 bases aligning to TRBD1. Germline-derived CDR1 and CDR2 are MNHEY and SMNVEV (reference sequence). V lost 3 bases and J lost 1; bases outside the gene matches: 8. CDR3 size: 18 residues. As DNA, the CDR3 is TGTGCCAGCAGTTTCGGACAGGGTCTTGCTTCCTATAATTCACCCCTCCACTTT. It translates to CASSFGQGLASYNSPLHF.

The chain joins TRBV7-2 to TRBJ2-7; 8 positions match TRBD1. The CDR3 is 14 residues long. Germline trimming cut 3 bases from V and 4 bases from J; bases unmatched to any gene: 5. CDR1 is SGHTA and CDR2 is FQGNSA in the germline V gene. The DNA of the CDR3 is TGTGCCAGCAGCTTGTCAGGGGGCGAATACGAGCAGTACTTC. Translation: CASSLSGGEYEQYF.

This clonotype came up many times. The chain employs TRBV7-9 and TRBJ1-2, with D possibly TRBD1 on 5 matching bases. V lost 5 bases and J lost 0, with 13 bases in between. CDR3 length: 15 amino acids. The germline V gene has CDR1 SEHNR and CDR2 FQNEAQ (reference sequence). CDR3 nucleotides: TGTGCCAGCAGCCTCGGGACCGATGCTAACTATGGCTACACCTTC. As protein: CASSLGTDANYGYTF.

The rearrangement joins TRBV5-1 to TRBJ2-7; D remains unclear. V gave up 1 base and J gave up 0 bases, with 8 bases separating them. CDR3 length: 14 amino acids. Germline loops: CDR1 SGHRS, CDR2 YFSETQ. The CDR3 protein is CASSLLSDSYEQYF. The CDR3 bases are TGCGCCAGCAGCTTGTTATCAGACTCCTACGAGCAGTACTTC.

This clonotype has a handful of counts. The chain carries TRBV30 and TRBJ2-1, with TRBD2 matching 8 bases. Germline CDR1 reads GTSNPN; CDR2 reads SVGIG (reference sequence). This CDR3 spans 16 amino acids. V lost 2 bases, J lost 6 bases, and 12 bases stayed unmatched. CDR3 nucleotide sequence: TGTGCCTGGAGTCCATCGGGACTAGTTGGTAGCAATGAGCAGTTCTTC. Translation gives CAWSPSGLVGSNEQFF.

This clonotype came up many times. The chain joins TRBV20-1 to TRBJ1-2, with D possibly being TRBD1 (5 bases). Trimming removed 2 bases at V and 0 bases at J, with 10 bases between. Germline V CDR1 and CDR2: DFQATT, SNEGSKA (reference sequence). The CDR3 is 14 residues long. In DNA form, the CDR3 reads TGCAGTGCTAGACGCGGGGGGACTAACTATGGCTACACCTTC. This codes for CSARRGGTNYGYTF.

CDR3 in DNA: TGTGCCAGCAGCCAAAGCTCTAGCGGTACCTACGAGCAGTACTTC. It codes for CASSQSSSGTYEQYF. The gene calls are TRBV3-1 and TRBJ2-5, with 7 bases lining up with TRBD2. The tail of the sequence fits TRBJ2-7 better, so the J call may be wrong. CDR1 and CDR2 (germline): LGHDT, YNNKEL (reference sequence). CDR3 length equals 15 residues.

This clonotype has a handful of counts. The CDR3 DNA follows: TGCGCCAGCAGCCCCCTCCAGAGGACCCTCTATGGCTACACCTTC. Encoded protein: CASSPLQRTLYGYTF. The chain uses TRBV4-1 and TRBJ1-2, with D uncertain. The CDR3 runs 15 residues. From germline, CDR1 is MGHRA and CDR2 YSYEKL. The V and J ends lost 4 bases and 4 bases respectively, with 16 bases between them.